This is a list of T cell receptor beta chains from one sample in a study of identifying expanded T cells in peripheral blood. Repertoires were generated with immunoSEQ multiplex PCR, while TCRdb's copy carries only in-frame clones and drops some. The sample shows more than 90,000 clones, approximately 88% of them seen only once. Input material: blood. The receptors originated from a person aged 18 to 70 in good health. Both conserved end residues are part of each CDR3. The order of the fields is D gene, J gene, V gene, CDR3 protein, CDR3 DNA. D genes are given only for firm matches.

D: TRBD2; J: TRBJ2-1; V: TRBV5-1; CDR3: CASQPGLNNNEQFF; DNA: TGCGCCAGCCAACCGGGACTAAATAACAATGAGCAGTTCTTC
D: -; J: TRBJ2-7; V: TRBV5-6; CDR3: CASSLFVSTNPYEQYF; DNA: TGTGCCAGCAGCTTGTTTGTTTCAACGAACCCCTACGAGCAGTACTTC
D: TRBD1; J: TRBJ2-3; V: TRBV18; CDR3: CASSKTGTGEDTQYF; DNA: TGTGCCAGCTCAAAGACCGGGACAGGTGAAGATACGCAGTATTTT
D: TRBD1; J: TRBJ1-6; V: TRBV2; CDR3: CASTSEQGFLNSPLHF; DNA: TGTGCCAGCACATCAGAACAGGGGTTCCTTAATTCACCCCTCCACTTT
D: -; J: TRBJ2-3; V: TRBV7-6; CDR3: CASSPARGDGDTQYF; DNA: TGTGCCAGCAGCCCCGCGCGAGGGGATGGAGATACGCAGTATTTT
D: -; J: TRBJ2-1; V: TRBV2; CDR3: CASRDSGGDNEQFF; DNA: TGTGCCAGCAGGGATAGCGGCGGGGACAATGAGCAGTTCTTC
D: TRBD2; J: TRBJ2-7; V: TRBV12-5; CDR3: CASRASGGAYEQYF; DNA: TGTGCTAGTAGGGCAAGCGGGGGGGCCTACGAGCAGTACTTC
D: -; J: TRBJ2-3; V: TRBV4-3; CDR3: CASSRDRDPFVNTQYF; DNA: TGCGCCAGCAGCCGGGACCGGGACCCCTTTGTAAATACGCAGTATTTT
D: TRBD2; J: TRBJ2-5; V: TRBV19; CDR3: CASSWTSRETQYF; DNA: TGTGCCAGTAGTTGGACTAGCAGGGAGACCCAGTACTTC
D: -; J: TRBJ2-3; V: TRBV18; CDR3: CASSGSSTDTQYF; DNA: TGTGCCAGCTCAGGGTCAAGCACAGATACGCAGTATTTT